This T cell receptor (beta chain) was found in a study of early T cells in non-severe SARS-CoV-2 infection. With V trimmed by 4 bases and J by 7 bases, 11 bases remained unmatched. CDR3 size: 17 residues. Looked up from germline, CDR1 is DFQATT and CDR2 is SNEGSKA (reference sequence). Tagging with unique molecular identifiers was applied to individual cDNA molecules. TCRdb recomputed calls from the 5' RACE reads with MiXCR, one row per CDR3 protein. Counted here are some 89,000 distinct CDR3 sequences, about 10% occurring once; the ten biggest clones make up roughly 4.5%. The source is an adult who was a healthcare worker with PCR-confirmed SARS-CoV-2 infection or an uninfected control (not recorded which). The V call is TRBV20-1, the J call TRBJ2-3; TRBD2 matches at 16 bases. Sequenced material: whole blood, taken at baseline. The CDR3 protein is CSATLPGLAGGPNTQYF. CDR3 nucleotides: TGCAGTGCTACCCTCCCGGGACTAGCGGGGGGGCCGAATACGCAGTATTTT.